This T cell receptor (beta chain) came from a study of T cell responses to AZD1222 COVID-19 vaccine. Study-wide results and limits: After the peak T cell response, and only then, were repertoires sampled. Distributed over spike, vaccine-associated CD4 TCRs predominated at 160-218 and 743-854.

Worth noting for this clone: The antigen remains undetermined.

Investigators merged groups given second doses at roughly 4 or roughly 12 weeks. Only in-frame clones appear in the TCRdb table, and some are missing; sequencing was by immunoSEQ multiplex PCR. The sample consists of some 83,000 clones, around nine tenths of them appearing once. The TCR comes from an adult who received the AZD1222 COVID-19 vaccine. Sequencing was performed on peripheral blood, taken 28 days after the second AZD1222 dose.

The DNA of the CDR3 is TGCAGCGTGGGAGTAGGTCTCTACGAGCAGTACTTC. Protein sequence: CSVGVGLYEQYF. V gene TRBV29-1 combines with J gene TRBJ2-7; possible D gene TRBD2, 5 bases. In germline, CDR1 is SQVTM, CDR2 ANQGSEA. The CDR3 is made up of 12 amino acids. The V end was cut by 6 bases, the J end by 3 bases, with 12 bases between.